This T cell receptor (beta chain) was captured in a study of T-cell memory formation after mild COVID-19. TCRdb called the 5' RACE reads again in MiXCR, with one record for every CDR3 protein. The sample has approximately 300,000 distinct CDR3 sequences; around 8% are singletons. This CDR3 has 13 residues. The ends were cut back, 2 bases at V and 3 bases at J, with 5 bases in the middle. Germline CDR1 SGHRS, CDR2 YFSETQ. This clonotype was found many times. The clonotype originates from a man younger than 35 who had mild COVID-19 (a few samples of this study predate the infection). Cell type and time point are not known. Sequenced: PBMCs or a T cell subset sorted from them (not recorded which). The rearrangement uses TRBV5-1 and TRBJ1-4; unclear D gene. CDR3 residues: CASSLTANEKLFF. The DNA for the CDR3 is TGCGCCAGCAGCTTAACAGCTAATGAAAAACTGTTTTTT.